These 31 T cell receptor beta chains were sequenced from one sample in a study of lymphopenia after photon versus proton radiotherapy. Assay: immunoSEQ multiplex PCR; the TCRdb copy retains only in-frame clones and omits some. The sample records 60,000 or so clones, around 87% being singletons. The material was peripheral blood, obtained from a patient treated with proton-based radiotherapy. The receptors here all came from a man aged 80 or over with esophageal cancer.

The CDR3 region has the DNA TGTGCCAGTACCCCGCTTGGGGGCAATCAGCCCCAGCATTTT. Protein product: CASTPLGGNQPQHF. The chain carries TRBV19 and TRBJ1-5, with D unresolved. The V gene's germline CDR1 is LNHDA and CDR2 SQIVND (reference sequence). V shed 7 bases and J shed 2 bases, with 12 bases lying between them. The CDR3 has 14 amino acids. Full variable domain (missing parts from reference TRBV19 and TRBJ1-5): DGGITQSPKYLFRKEGQNVTLSCEQNLNHDAMYWYRQDPGQGLRLIYYSQIVNDFQKGDIAEGYSVSREKKESFPLTVTSAQKNPTAFYLCASTPLGGNQPQHFGDGTRLSIL.

This chain joins TRBV7-8 and TRBJ2-1, with D unresolved. CDR3 size: 14 residues. V gave up 4 bases and J gave up 7 bases, with 14 bases separating them. Germline lookup yields CDR1 SGHVS and CDR2 FQNEAQ. The chain's CDR3 is CASSSLKENNEQFF. As DNA, the CDR3 is TGTGCCAGCAGCTCCCTCAAGGAAAATAATGAGCAGTTCTTC.

The CDR3 loop is CASSPLVGHSNQPQHF. CDR3 nucleotide sequence: TGTGCCAGCAGCCCGCTGGTGGGCCACAGCAATCAGCCCCAGCATTTT. V gene TRBV7-2 combines with J gene TRBJ1-5; D unresolved. The CDR3 has 16 residues. With 5 bases removed from V and 1 base from J, the gap between germline ends came to 15 bases. Germline loops: CDR1 SGHTA, CDR2 FQGNSA.

The genes are TRBV6-6 and TRBJ2-3; D remains ambiguous. Trimming took off 2 bases at V and 1 base at J, with 7 bases between the two ends. The germline V gene has CDR1 MNHNY and CDR2 SVGAGI (reference sequence). CDR3 length: 14 amino acids. The CDR3 is CASSYDLGTDTQYF. In nucleotides, the CDR3 is TGTGCCAGCAGTTACGACTTAGGCACAGATACGCAGTATTTT.

The CDR3 here is CAWSGRIPNTEAFF. For the CDR3, the DNA is TGTGCCTGGAGTGGGAGAATCCCCAACACTGAAGCTTTCTTT. The chain is built from TRBV30 and TRBJ1-1; D is uncertain. Germline loops: CDR1 GTSNPN, CDR2 SVGIG (reference sequence). Trimming took off 1 base at V and 2 bases at J, with 11 bases between the two ends. This CDR3 has 14 amino acids.

The table lists this clone with a count of one. V gene TRBV27 combines with J gene TRBJ1-5; 9 nucleotides align to TRBD1. Germline V lookup: CDR1 MNHEY, CDR2 SMNVEV (reference sequence). The junction had 6 bases not matched to a gene; V was cut back by 6 bases and J by 6 bases. The CDR3 totals 14 residues. DNA of the CDR3: TGTGCCAGCAGCCCTGGACAGGGGACTCAGCCCCAGCATTTT. Translation gives CASSPGQGTQPQHF.

This rearrangement joins TRBV21-1 to TRBJ2-7; the table's D call, TRBD2, was not checked against the DNA. TRBV21-1 is labeled a pseudogene. The CDR3 sequence is 13 residues long. The CDR3 sequence is CASSARLAKEQYF. CDR3 in DNA: TGTGCCAGCAGCGCGCGACTAGCGAAAGAGCAGTACTTC.

This clone was counted once. This rearrangement joins TRBV4-2 to TRBJ2-2, with 11 bases lining up with TRBD2. The CDR3 consists of 21 residues. V trimming: 0 bases; J trimming: 4 bases; junction bases outside the gene matches: 16. Germline V gives CDR1 LGHNA, CDR2 YNFKEQ. The CDR3 DNA follows: TGTGCCAGCAGCCAAGATATTCAAACAGTGTGGCTAGCGGGGGGCACCGGGGAGCTGTTTTTT. Protein sequence: CASSQDIQTVWLAGGTGELFF.

This chain joins TRBV27 and TRBJ2-1, with 14 bases identical to TRBD2. Germline V gene sequence: CDR1 MNHEY, CDR2 SMNVEV (reference sequence). The CDR3 consists of 16 residues. The V gene end was trimmed by 5 bases and the J gene end by 7 bases; junction bases not matched to a gene: 7. Here the CDR3 reads CASSPGTSGRGNEQFF. The CDR3 DNA follows: TGTGCCAGCAGTCCCGGGACTAGCGGGAGAGGGAATGAGCAGTTCTTC.

The CDR3 DNA reads TGTGCCAGCAGCATCGGGACAGGAGGTGGCGGAGATACGCAGTATTTT. Its protein product is CASSIGTGGGGDTQYF. The chain employs TRBV7-3 and TRBJ2-3, with 8 positions matching TRBD1. Germline V lookup: CDR1 SGHTA, CDR2 FQGTGA. CDR3 length equals 16 residues. J gave up 5 bases and V 5 bases, and 12 bases lay outside the gene matches. The entire variable domain, with the rest obtained from reference TRBV7-3 and TRBJ2-3, is as follows: GAGVSQTPSNKVTEKGKYVELRCDPISGHTALYWYRQSLGQGPEFLIYFQGTGAADDSGLPNDRFFAVRPEGSVSTLKIQRTERGDSAVYLCASSIGTGGGGDTQYFGPGTRLTVL.

The chain joins TRBV13 to TRBJ2-7, with 7 bases lining up with TRBD1. Per germline, CDR1 PRHDT and CDR2 FYEKMQ (reference sequence). V was clipped by 4 bases and J by 7 bases; unmatched bases: 10. The CDR3 totals 14 residues. CDR3 amino acids: CASSWRTGSDEQYF. CDR3 DNA: TGTGCCAGCAGCTGGAGGACAGGATCGGATGAGCAGTACTTC. Full variable domain (missing parts from reference TRBV13 and TRBJ2-7): AAGVIQSPRHLIKEKRETATLKCYPIPRHDTVYWYQQGPGQDPQFLISFYEKMQSDKGSIPDRFSAQQFSDYHSELNMSSLELGDSALYFCASSWRTGSDEQYFGPGTRLTVT.

The V call is TRBV12-5, the J call TRBJ2-7, with D possibly being TRBD2 (5 bases). V lost 1 base and J lost 6, with 19 bases in between. The CDR3 totals 16 residues. CDR1 is LGHNT and CDR2 is FRNRAP in the germline V gene. The CDR3: CASGLATPGWPTEQYF. In nucleotides, the CDR3 is TGTGCTAGTGGTTTGGCGACCCCGGGGTGGCCTACCGAGCAGTACTTC.

The gene calls are TRBV7-2 and TRBJ2-1; the D is unclear. Trimming stripped 0 bases from V and 5 bases from J, with 5 bases between. This CDR3 is built from 13 residues. Germline CDR1 SGHTA, CDR2 FQGNSA. In nucleotides, the CDR3 is TGTGCCAGCAGCTTAGCCGAAAACAATGAGCAGTTCTTC. Translated: CASSLAENNEQFF.

This clone was observed a single time. The gene calls are TRBV19 and TRBJ2-2; D not resolved. The CDR3 sequence is 13 residues long. Trimming left V 7 bases short and J 2 bases short, with 8 bases between. Germline lookup yields CDR1 LNHDA and CDR2 SQIVND (reference sequence). CDR3 sequence (DNA): TGTGCCAGTACGGAACCCAACACCGGGGAGCTGTTTTTT. This encodes CASTEPNTGELFF.

This clone was seen ten or more times. The V and J genes are TRBV29-1 and TRBJ2-7; D is unresolved. The CDR3 runs 11 residues. Trimming took off 7 bases at V and 5 bases at J, with 12 bases between the two ends. From germline, CDR1 is SQVTM and CDR2 ANQGSEA. CDR3 sequence reads: CSAGLDHEQYF. CDR3 DNA sequence: TGCAGCGCCGGCCTGGACCACGAGCAGTACTTC.

The genes are TRBV5-1 and TRBJ2-3; TRBD1 matches at 7 bases. CDR1 SGHRS and CDR2 YFSETQ come from the germline V gene. CDR3 length equals 15 residues. After removal of 4 bases from V and 2 bases from J, the junction contained 7 bases not matched to a gene. The CDR3 loop is CASSPGTASTDTQYF. The CDR3 region has the DNA TGCGCCAGCAGCCCGGGGACAGCATCCACAGATACGCAGTATTTT.

V gene TRBV18 combines with J gene TRBJ2-1, with 13 bases aligning to TRBD2. Germline V gene lookup returns CDR1 KGHSH and CDR2 LQKENI. The CDR3 length is 17 residues. Losses at the gene ends were 5 bases for V and 8 bases for J; bases not matched to a gene: 12. CDR3 protein: CASSAARLAGGNHEQFF. The CDR3, as DNA: TGTGCCAGCTCAGCAGCCCGACTAGCGGGAGGAAACCATGAGCAGTTCTTC.

This chain connects TRBV7-2 to TRBJ1-5; D remains ambiguous. Trimming shortened V by 8 bases and J by 1 base, and 6 bases separated the two germline ends. The V gene's germline CDR1 is SGHTA and CDR2 FQGNSA. This CDR3 is built from 12 residues. CDR3 in amino acids: CASGRSNQPQHF. As DNA, the CDR3 is TGTGCCAGCGGGCGGAGCAATCAGCCCCAGCATTTT.

The chain uses TRBV12-5 and TRBJ1-4, with D uncertain. CDR1 and CDR2 from the germline V gene are LGHNT and FRNRAP. The ends were cut back, 2 bases at V and 4 bases at J, with 11 bases in the middle. This CDR3 is built from 15 residues. CDR3 DNA: TGTGCTAGTGGTTTGCCCCGGCCCAATAATGAAAAACTGTTTTTT. Residues: CASGLPRPNNEKLFF.

The gene calls are TRBV9 and TRBJ1-4; D is unclear. Trimming left V 3 bases short and J 0 bases short, with 9 bases between. Germline V gives CDR1 SGDLS, CDR2 YYNGEE. The CDR3 is 15 residues long. The CDR3 loop is CASSATPATNEKLFF. The CDR3 DNA sequence: TGTGCCAGCAGCGCCACACCAGCAACTAATGAAAAACTGTTTTTT.

CDR3 sequence: CASSPKLAEWTEAFF. The CDR3 DNA reads TGCGCCAGCAGCCCCAAATTGGCAGAGTGGACTGAAGCTTTCTTT. The chain couples TRBV5-1 to TRBJ1-1, with unresolved D. The CDR3 contains 15 residues. CDR1 is SGHRS, CDR2 YFSETQ, per germline. Trimming cost V 4 bases and J 5 bases, with 18 bases left between them.

The rearrangement links TRBV5-1 to TRBJ2-5; no firm D call. The CDR3 spans 13 residues. Between the trimmed V and J ends, which lost 3 bases and 1 base, there was a span of 7 bases. Germline V gives CDR1 SGHRS, CDR2 YFSETQ. CDR3 nucleotides: TGCGCCAGCAGCTCAGGTTCCCAAGAGACCCAGTACTTC. This codes for CASSSGSQETQYF.

This chain joins TRBV5-1 and TRBJ2-7; 13 nucleotides line up with TRBD2. With 4 bases clipped from V and 4 bases from J, the junction kept 11 bases outside the gene matches. Germline CDR1 and CDR2: SGHRS and YFSETQ. This CDR3 contains 17 residues. The DNA of the CDR3 is TGCGCCAGCAGCCCCGGGACTAGCGGGGACGGGAGGTACGAGCAGTACTTC. Translating gives CASSPGTSGDGRYEQYF.

The rearrangement links TRBV29-1 to TRBJ2-5; the D gene is possibly TRBD1 (5 bases). The V end was cut by 6 bases, the J end by 2 bases, with 10 bases between. The CDR3 covers 12 residues. From germline, CDR1 is SQVTM and CDR2 ANQGSEA. The CDR3 DNA reads as TGCAGCGTCAGGACACCTCAAGAGACCCAGTACTTC. Translation gives CSVRTPQETQYF.

This chain joins TRBV2 and TRBJ2-7; D possibly corresponds to TRBD1 (6 bases). V lost 6 bases, J lost 2 bases, and 17 bases lay in between. The CDR3 spans 15 residues. In germline, CDR1 is SNHLY, CDR2 FYNNEI. CDR3 in DNA: TGTGCCAGCAGGTCAGACAGGCTGGCTGCCTACGAGCAGTACTTC. It is translated as CASRSDRLAAYEQYF.

This chain uses TRBV5-1 with TRBJ2-3; perhaps TRBD2 as D (5 bases). With 3 bases removed from V and 2 bases from J, the gap between germline ends came to 10 bases. The CDR3 has 14 amino acids. Germline CDR1 reads SGHRS; CDR2 reads YFSETQ. CDR3 sequence (DNA): TGCGCCAGCAGCTCCTCCGGGGACACAGATACGCAGTATTTT. Translated: CASSSSGDTDTQYF. Full variable domain (remainder filled in from reference TRBV5-1 and TRBJ2-3): KAGVTQTPRYLIKTRGQQVTLSCSPISGHRSVSWYQQTPGQGLQFLFEYFSETQRNKGNFPGRFSGRQFSNSRSEMNVSTLELGDSALYLCASSSSGDTDTQYFGPGTRLTVL.

The V and J genes are TRBV7-9 and TRBJ1-5; perhaps TRBD1 as D (5 bases). Germline CDR1 is SEHNR and CDR2 is FQNEAQ (reference sequence). Trimming pared 5 bases from V and 3 bases from J, leaving 17 bases between. The length of the CDR3 is 16 residues. This chain's CDR3 is CASSADGTLSNQPQHF. The CDR3 DNA follows: TGTGCCAGCAGCGCAGACGGGACTCTCTCCAATCAGCCCCAGCATTTT.

This sequence joins TRBV5-4 and TRBJ2-5, with 8 bases matching TRBD2. The length of the CDR3 is 18 residues. V trimming: 3 bases; J trimming: 5 bases; junction bases outside the gene matches: 18. Germline CDR1 SGHNT, CDR2 YYREEE (reference sequence). As DNA, the CDR3 is TGTGCCAGCAGCTCCCCCTTCGGGGGACTAGGGGGTCGGGAGACCCAGTACTTC. It translates to CASSSPFGGLGGRETQYF.

The gene calls are TRBV29-1 and TRBJ2-7; no reliable D call. The CDR3 has 13 residues. Germline V CDR1 and CDR2: SQVTM, ANQGSEA. Trimming took 3 bases from V and 2 from J, leaving 11 bases between them. In nucleotides, the CDR3 is TGCAGCGTTGAGTTGGGCAATACCTACGAGCAGTACTTC. This encodes CSVELGNTYEQYF.

V and J are TRBV5-1 and TRBJ1-2; D gene uncertain. Germline loops: CDR1 SGHRS, CDR2 YFSETQ. The CDR3 loop spans 13 amino acids. With 3 bases removed from V and 3 bases from J, the gap between germline ends came to 9 bases. CDR3 residues: CASSSEGHYGYTF. CDR3 nucleotides: TGCGCCAGCAGCTCCGAGGGCCACTATGGCTACACCTTC.

CDR3 bases: TGTGCCAGCAGCGACACAGTAGTCAGCCGGGAGCAGTACTTC. Amino acids: CASSDTVVSREQYF. The rearrangement links TRBV7-8 to TRBJ2-7; D is unresolved. The germline V and J ends were trimmed by 5 bases and 7 bases, with 18 bases remaining between them. From germline, CDR1 is SGHVS and CDR2 FQNEAQ. The CDR3 sequence is 14 residues long.